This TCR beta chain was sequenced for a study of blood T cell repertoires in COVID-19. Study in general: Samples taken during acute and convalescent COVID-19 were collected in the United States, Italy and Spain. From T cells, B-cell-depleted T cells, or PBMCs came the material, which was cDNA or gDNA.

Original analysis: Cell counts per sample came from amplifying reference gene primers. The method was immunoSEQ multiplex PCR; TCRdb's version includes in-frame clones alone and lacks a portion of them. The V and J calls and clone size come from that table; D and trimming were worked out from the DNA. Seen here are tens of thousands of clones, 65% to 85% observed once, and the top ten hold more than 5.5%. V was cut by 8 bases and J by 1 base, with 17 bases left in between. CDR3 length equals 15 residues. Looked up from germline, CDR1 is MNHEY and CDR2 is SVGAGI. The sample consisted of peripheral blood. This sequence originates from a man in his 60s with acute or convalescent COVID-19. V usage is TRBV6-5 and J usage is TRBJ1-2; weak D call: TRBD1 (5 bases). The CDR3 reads CASQYRTWLNYGYTF. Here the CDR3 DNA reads TGTGCCAGCCAATACCGGACATGGCTTAACTATGGCTACACCTTC.